Listed here are 20 T cell receptor beta chains from one sample, sequenced in a study of blood T cell repertoires in COVID-19. The table came from immunoSEQ multiplex PCR; TCRdb's copy has only in-frame clones and leaves some out. The table has approximately 170,000 clones, around four fifths seen once; the top ten hold around 8%. The sequenced material came from peripheral blood. The source is a woman at least 80 years old with COVID-19, enrolled during active disease.

The V gene is TRBV10-3, the J gene TRBJ1-2; TRBD1 matches at 7 bases. The V and J ends lost 7 bases and 3 bases, in that order; junction bases with no gene match: 8. Germline CDR1 and CDR2: ENHRY and SYGVKD. This CDR3 is 14 amino acids long. The chain's CDR3 is CAIKGQNGDYGYTF. The CDR3 nucleotides are TGTGCCATCAAGGGACAGAACGGCGACTATGGCTACACCTTC.

The chain links TRBV5-4 to TRBJ2-7; 8 bases agree with TRBD1. Looked up from germline, CDR1 is SGHNT and CDR2 is YYREEE (reference sequence). The CDR3 extends over 14 amino acids. Trimming cost V 4 bases and J 2 bases; bases outside gene matches: 5. For the CDR3, the DNA is TGTGCCAGCAGCCTGGGACAGGAAGCCTACGAGCAGTACTTC. This codes for CASSLGQEAYEQYF.

This chain uses TRBV2 with TRBJ2-7; D is unclear. Germline V CDR1 and CDR2: SNHLY, FYNNEI. CDR3 length: 13 residues. V lost 9 bases and J lost 7, with 19 bases in between. CDR3 bases: TGTGCCAGGAGAACTTCGAACCCCTGGGAGCAGTACTTC. Amino acid sequence: CARRTSNPWEQYF.

This clone was seen a few times. This chain links TRBV19 with TRBJ1-1; the match to TRBD1 covers 10 bases. The CDR3 covers 17 residues. The germline gives CDR1 LNHDA, CDR2 SQIVND (reference sequence). With 4 bases clipped from V and 0 bases from J, the junction kept 8 bases outside the gene matches. Here the CDR3 reads CASSRGRQGAVNTEAFF. The CDR3 DNA sequence: TGTGCCAGTAGTAGGGGACGACAGGGGGCAGTGAACACTGAAGCTTTCTTT.

The rearrangement joins TRBV3-1 (or the pseudogene TRBV3-2) to TRBJ2-3; 8 bases are a match to TRBD2. Trimming at V came to 4 bases and at J to 1 base, leaving 7 bases not matched to a gene. There are 16 residues in the CDR3. The germline V gene encodes CDR1 LGHDT and CDR2 YNNKEL (reference sequence). CDR3 nucleotide sequence: TGTGCCAGCAGCCGAGGCTTCGGGGGGGGCACAGATACGCAGTATTTT. Protein product: CASSRGFGGGTDTQYF.

The rearrangement uses TRBV19 and TRBJ1-2, with 7 nucleotides matching TRBD1. CDR3 length: 15 amino acids. Losses at the gene ends were 6 bases for V and 7 bases for J; bases not matched to a gene: 14. Looked up from germline, CDR1 is LNHDA and CDR2 is SQIVND (reference sequence). The CDR3 reads CASRSPGTVEGGYTF. The CDR3 region has the DNA TGTGCCAGTAGAAGCCCCGGGACAGTAGAGGGTGGCTACACCTTC.

This clone was recorded only once. V and J are TRBV28 and TRBJ2-7; TRBD2 is a possible D gene (6 bases). This CDR3 contains 14 residues. Germline-derived CDR1 and CDR2 are MDHEN and SYDVKM. Trimming left V 6 bases short and J 4 bases short, with 16 bases between. In nucleotides, the CDR3 is TGTGCCAGCAGGCAGACAGCGGGCGGGTACGAGCAGTACTTC. Translated: CASRQTAGGYEQYF.

This clone has only one observation. This CDR3 reads CATSAGTAGAAQYF. CDR3 DNA sequence: TGTGCCACCAGTGCCGGTACAGCCGGAGCGGCCCAGTACTTC. The chain recombines TRBV24-1 with TRBJ2-5, with D tentatively TRBD2 (5 bases). Germline V gene lookup returns CDR1 KGHDR and CDR2 SFDVKD. CDR3 length equals 14 residues. Trimming took off 5 bases at V and 9 bases at J, with 18 bases between the two ends.

V gene TRBV6-5 combines with J gene TRBJ1-5, with 10 bases lining up with TRBD1. Germline V gene lookup returns CDR1 MNHEY and CDR2 SVGAGI. The CDR3 has 14 amino acids. The trim removed 6 bases at V and 6 bases at J, leaving 5 bases unmatched. The CDR3 sequence is CASRDRGIGQPQHF. The DNA for the CDR3 is TGTGCCAGCAGGGACAGGGGGATTGGTCAGCCCCAGCATTTT.

J is TRBJ2-7 and V is TRBV5-1, with 7 bases fitting TRBD1. CDR1 SGHRS and CDR2 YFSETQ come from the germline V gene. This CDR3 has 15 amino acids. Unmatched junction bases numbered 11, after V lost 3 bases and J lost 5 bases. The CDR3 nucleotides are TGCGCCAGCAGCTCCTCCGACAGGGCGGGTGACGAGCAGTACTTC. Translated, it gives CASSSSDRAGDEQYF.

V is TRBV5-1 and J is TRBJ2-1; TRBD1 agrees at 7 bases. The germline V gene has CDR1 SGHRS and CDR2 YFSETQ. CDR3 length equals 17 residues. With 0 bases clipped from V and 4 bases from J, the junction kept 10 bases outside the gene matches. The CDR3 DNA follows: TGCGCCAGCAGCTTGGTGGAGACAGGGCCGAAATACAATGAGCAGTTCTTC. It yields the protein CASSLVETGPKYNEQFF.

This clone was recorded once. This chain connects TRBV4-1 to TRBJ1-1; D gene uncertain. Germline CDR1 and CDR2: MGHRA and YSYEKL. This CDR3 is built from 15 residues. Trimming stripped 6 bases from V and 7 bases from J, with 21 bases between. The CDR3 loop is CASRLTGWGPSEAFF. CDR3 DNA sequence: TGCGCCAGCAGGCTTACGGGGTGGGGTCCTAGTGAAGCTTTCTTT.

The CDR3 sequence is CASSPAGASGNTIYF. The CDR3 bases are TGTGCCAGCAGCCCAGCGGGAGCCTCTGGAAACACCATATATTTT. The rearrangement uses TRBV6-5 and TRBJ1-3; D gene unclear. Germline V CDR1 and CDR2: MNHEY, SVGAGI. This CDR3 is built from 15 residues. V lost 6 bases and J lost 0, with 12 bases in between.

This clone was counted a single time. The chain uses TRBV19 and TRBJ1-1; 7 positions match TRBD1. The CDR3 runs 13 residues. Germline CDR1 is LNHDA and CDR2 is SQIVND (reference sequence). V lost 7 bases and J lost 4; bases outside the gene matches: 6. CDR3 region: CASTWQGGTEAFF. In nucleotides, the CDR3 is TGTGCCAGTACGTGGCAGGGGGGCACTGAAGCTTTCTTT.

This rearrangement joins TRBV11-2 to TRBJ1-2, with a possible D match to TRBD1 (6 bases). Germline V gene sequence: CDR1 SGHAT, CDR2 FQNNGV. This CDR3 comprises 17 residues. The ends were cut back, 0 bases at V and 4 bases at J, with 18 bases in the middle. The CDR3: CASSLDLQGFRGYGYTF. The CDR3, as DNA: TGTGCCAGCAGCTTAGATCTACAGGGTTTTAGGGGCTATGGCTACACCTTC.

The chain couples TRBV18 to TRBJ2-5; 10 positions agree with TRBD2. Germline V lookup: CDR1 KGHSH, CDR2 LQKENI. J was trimmed by 3 bases and V by 4 bases; bases with no gene match: 8. The length of the CDR3 is 16 residues. As DNA, the CDR3 is TGTGCCAGCTCACGTGTAGCGGGAGGCGGAGAAGAGACCCAGTACTTC. Its translation is CASSRVAGGGEETQYF.

The chain recombines TRBV21-1 with TRBJ1-5; TRBD1, as called in the table, went unchecked against the DNA. TRBV21-1 is a pseudogene segment. The CDR3 totals 19 residues. CDR3 residues: CASSNRGQGCPKSNQPQHF. CDR3 coding DNA: TGTGCCAGCAGCAATCGGGGACAAGGTTGCCCAAAGAGCAATCAGCCCCAGCATTTT.

V is TRBV7-8 and J is TRBJ2-2; TRBD1 matches 9 bases. Trimming cost V 5 bases and J 6 bases; bases outside gene matches: 19. Germline CDR1 is SGHVS and CDR2 is FQNEAQ. This CDR3 is built from 19 residues. CDR3 amino acids: CASSLRFDTGTGTSGELFF. In nucleotides, the CDR3 is TGTGCCAGCAGCCTCCGATTCGATACCGGGACAGGGACGTCCGGGGAGCTGTTTTTT.

The V gene is TRBV3-1 (or the pseudogene TRBV3-2), the J gene TRBJ1-1, with TRBD1 as a possible D gene (5 bases). Trimming shortened V by 3 bases and J by 2 bases, and 7 bases separated the two germline ends. Per the germline V gene, CDR1 is LGHDT and CDR2 is YNNKEL (reference sequence). The CDR3 loop spans 13 amino acids. In DNA, the CDR3 is TGTGCCAGCAGCCAGACAGTCAACACTGAAGCTTTCTTT. Translated: CASSQTVNTEAFF.

In this sample, this clone turned up a few times. The genes are TRBV6-5 and TRBJ1-5; D is perhaps TRBD1 (5 bases). V lost 2 bases to trimming and J lost 3 bases, with 8 bases between them. The CDR3 has 14 amino acids. The V gene's germline CDR1 is MNHEY and CDR2 SVGAGI. The CDR3 DNA reads TGTGCCAGCAGTTACACGGGGGACAATCAGCCCCAGCATTTT. It encodes CASSYTGDNQPQHF.